This TCR beta chain was documented in a study of blood T cells in healthy people across ages. Study-wide findings and caveats: Older age went with lower TCR beta diversity per million T cells, in a roughly linear way.

Then a second PCR, running roughly 7 to 11 cycles, was carried out with a sample-barcoded 5' primer and a J-beta primer mix. A minimum of 2.5 million CDR3-containing paired-end reads was obtained for each sample. TCRdb used MiXCR to reprocess the 5' RACE reads, holding one entry per CDR3 protein. The sample carries fewer than 900,000 distinct CDR3 sequences, 49% recorded once. The J segment lost 5 bases and the V segment lost 4 bases, leaving 9 bases of the junction unmatched. Germline values: CDR1 SGDLS, CDR2 YYNGEE. There are 16 residues in the CDR3. On this clonotype: The target antigen is unknown.

The sequence was collected from a woman aged 60-70 years in good health. The chain joins TRBV9 to TRBJ2-5; 12 nucleotides agree with TRBD2. The source material was blood. CDR3 loop: CASSSSGRASLETQYF. The CDR3 nucleotides read TGTGCCAGCAGCTCTAGCGGGAGGGCCAGCTTGGAGACCCAGTACTTC.